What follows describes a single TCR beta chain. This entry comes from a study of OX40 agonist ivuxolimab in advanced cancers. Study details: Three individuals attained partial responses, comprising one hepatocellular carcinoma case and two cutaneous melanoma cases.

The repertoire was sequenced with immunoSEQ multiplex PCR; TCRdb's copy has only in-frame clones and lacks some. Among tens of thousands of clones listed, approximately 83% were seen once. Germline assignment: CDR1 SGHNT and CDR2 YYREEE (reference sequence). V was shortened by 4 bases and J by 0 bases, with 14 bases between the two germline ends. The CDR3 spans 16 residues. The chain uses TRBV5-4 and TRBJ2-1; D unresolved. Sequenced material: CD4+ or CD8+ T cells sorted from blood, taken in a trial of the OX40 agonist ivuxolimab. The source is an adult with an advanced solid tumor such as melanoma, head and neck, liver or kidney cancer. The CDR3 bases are TGTGCCAGCAGCCCGCTTCCTAGGGCCTCCTACAATGAGCAGTTCTTC. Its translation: CASSPLPRASYNEQFF. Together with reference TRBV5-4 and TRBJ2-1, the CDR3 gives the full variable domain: ETGVTQSPTHLIKTRGQQVTLRCSSQSGHNTVSWYQQALGQGPQFIFQYYREEENGRGNFPPRFSGLQFPNYSSELNVNALELDDSALYLCASSPLPRASYNEQFFGPGTRLTVL.